This T cell receptor (beta chain) was recovered during a study of T cell responses to AZD1222 COVID-19 vaccine. Unmatched junction bases numbered 6, after V lost 6 bases and J lost 9 bases. CDR1 SGHAT and CDR2 FQNNGV come from the germline V gene. The CDR3 length is 15 residues. Assay used: immunoSEQ multiplex PCR; TCRdb lists only in-frame clones, some missing. The sample includes over 70,000 clones, 85% of them seen just once. The specimen comprised peripheral blood, sampled on day 0 of AZD1222 vaccination. The sequence derives from an adult in good health. The J gene is TRBJ2-3, the V gene TRBV11-2; 16 nucleotides match TRBD2. CDR3 nucleotides: TGTGCCAGCAGGGGACTAGCGGGAGGGCCGGGGACGCAGTATTTT. It yields the protein CASRGLAGGPGTQYF.